Below are 21 T cell receptor beta chains sequenced from a single sample in a study of T cell changes during pregnancy in multiple sclerosis. Sequencing was performed with immunoSEQ multiplex PCR; in TCRdb, only in-frame clones are kept and a portion is missing. The repertoire holds approximately 38,000 clones, with more than 90% as singletons. Sequenced here: CD8+ T cells from peripheral blood mononuclear cells, sampled in the third trimester of pregnancy. The receptors here all came from a female donor with multiple sclerosis, enrolled in a pregnancy study.

The chain combines TRBV4-3 with TRBJ1-1; D not certain. Trimming pared 1 base from V and 1 base from J, leaving 13 bases between. CDR1 and CDR2 from the germline V gene are LGHNA and YSLEER. CDR3 length: 16 amino acids. The CDR3 nucleotides read TGCGCCAGCAGCCAAGGCATTCTCACCGGGAACACTGAAGCTTTCTTT. Translated: CASSQGILTGNTEAFF.

V and J are TRBV27 and TRBJ1-4; 8 bases fit TRBD1. The CDR3 sequence is 15 residues long. V gave up 3 bases and J gave up 8 bases; unmatched junction bases: 8. Germline V gene data show CDR1 as MNHEY and CDR2 as SMNVEV (reference sequence). The CDR3 coding sequence is TGTGCCAGCAGTTTTTCATGGACAGGGCGAGAAAAACTGTTTTTT. This gives the protein CASSFSWTGREKLFF. Using reference TRBV27 and TRBJ1-4 for the parts outside the CDR3, the full variable domain is EAQVTQNPRYLITVTGKKLTVTCSQNMNHEYMSWYRQDPGLGLRQIYYSMNVEVTDKGDVPEGYKVSRKEKRNFPLILESPSPNQTSLYFCASSFSWTGREKLFFGSGTQLSVL.

This clone has only a few counts. This sequence joins TRBV4-1 and TRBJ2-4; 8 bases agree with TRBD2. The CDR3 runs 15 residues. Germline CDR1 and CDR2: MGHRA and YSYEKL. V trimming: 2 bases; J trimming: 6 bases; junction bases outside the gene matches: 6. The CDR3: CASSQFLTSGNIQYF. The CDR3 bases are TGCGCCAGCAGCCAATTTCTTACTAGCGGAAACATTCAGTACTTC.

V and J are TRBV9 and TRBJ2-1, with 11 bases matching TRBD1. The germline gives CDR1 SGDLS, CDR2 YYNGEE. V lost 3 bases to trimming and J lost 4 bases; unmatched junction nucleotides: 3. This CDR3 spans 15 amino acids. The CDR3 nucleotides read TGTGCCAGCAGCGGAGGACAGGGGGCGTACAATGAGCAGTTCTTC. It codes for CASSGGQGAYNEQFF.

This chain connects TRBV7-9 to TRBJ2-5, with D possibly TRBD1 on 6 matching bases. Germline CDR1 is SEHNR and CDR2 is FQNEAQ (reference sequence). The CDR3 spans 13 residues. The ends were cut back, 3 bases at V and 2 bases at J, with 7 bases in the middle. The DNA of the CDR3 is TGTGCCAGCAGCTTCAGGGGTCAAGAGACCCAGTACTTC. Translated: CASSFRGQETQYF.

V gene TRBV28 combines with J gene TRBJ1-5; 8 positions agree with TRBD1. Unmatched junction bases numbered 4, after V lost 5 bases and J lost 4 bases. The CDR3 runs to 14 residues. CDR1 is MDHEN and CDR2 is SYDVKM in the germline V gene. The CDR3 nucleotides are TGTGCCAGCAGTAATACAGGGGGAAATCAGCCCCAGCATTTT. This sequence encodes CASSNTGGNQPQHF.

The chain has TRBV5-7 and TRBJ2-5; the D is unclear. TRBV5-7 is an open reading frame, and its role is uncertain. With 4 bases removed from V and 2 bases from J, the gap between germline ends came to 18 bases. The CDR3 has 16 amino acids. CDR3 amino acids: CASSKDPRRPQETQYF. The CDR3 bases are TGTGCCAGCAGCAAGGATCCCCGCAGGCCGCAAGAGACCCAGTACTTC.

This clone was picked up one time. CDR3 in DNA: TGTGCCAGCTCACCTCGCCCCGGGACAGGGGGCTACGAGCAGTACTTC. Translated: CASSPRPGTGGYEQYF. V gene TRBV18 combines with J gene TRBJ2-7; 11 nucleotides align to TRBD1. Losses at the gene ends were 3 bases for V and 3 bases for J; bases not matched to a gene: 7. CDR3 length: 16 residues. The germline gives CDR1 KGHSH, CDR2 LQKENI.

The J gene is TRBJ1-1, the V gene TRBV19, with TRBD1 as a possible D gene (6 bases). CDR1 and CDR2 from the germline V gene are LNHDA and SQIVND (reference sequence). The CDR3 covers 14 residues. V was clipped by 5 bases and J by 5 bases, with 15 bases between them. CDR3 sequence (DNA): TGTGCCAGTAGTTGGCAGGGGTCGGGTACTGAAGCTTTCTTT. This sequence encodes CASSWQGSGTEAFF.

This chain uses TRBV11-2 with TRBJ2-3; 14 bases align to TRBD2. Germline lookup yields CDR1 SGHAT and CDR2 FQNNGV. This CDR3 contains 16 residues. The ends lost 5 bases at V and 2 bases at J; junction bases unmatched: 3. This CDR3 is CASSRLAGGITDTQYF. The CDR3 DNA is TGTGCCAGCAGCCGACTAGCGGGAGGGATCACAGATACGCAGTATTTT.

The chain carries TRBV30 and TRBJ2-3, with D maybe TRBD2 (5 bases). The CDR3 contains 13 residues. Trimming stripped 0 bases from V and 6 bases from J, with 10 bases between. CDR1 and CDR2 (germline): GTSNPN, SVGIG (reference sequence). The CDR3 spells CAWSVTGWDTQYF. The CDR3 DNA is TGTGCCTGGAGTGTAACGGGGTGGGATACGCAGTATTTT.

The chain couples TRBV4-3 to TRBJ2-7, with TRBD2 matching over 13 bases. Germline V lookup: CDR1 LGHNA, CDR2 YSLEER. V shed 1 base, J shed 6 bases, and the junction held 0 bases outside the gene matches. The CDR3 sequence is 14 residues long. CDR3 coding DNA: TGCGCCAGCAGCCAAGGGACTAGCGGGAGCGAGCAGTACTTC. Encoded protein: CASSQGTSGSEQYF.

The chain carries TRBV6-5 and TRBJ2-7; no clear D gene. The V gene's germline CDR1 is MNHEY and CDR2 SVGAGI. The CDR3 length is 15 residues. V lost 0 bases and J 0 bases, leaving 9 bases between the germline ends. The CDR3 protein is CASSYSSYSSYEQYF. In DNA, the CDR3 is TGTGCCAGCAGTTACTCGAGTTACAGCTCCTACGAGCAGTACTTC.

The chain uses TRBV7-9 and TRBJ2-7, with a tentative D call TRBD1 (6 bases). Germline V gives CDR1 SEHNR, CDR2 FQNEAQ (reference sequence). The V end was cut by 1 base, the J end by 8 bases, with 12 bases between. The CDR3 runs to 13 residues. CDR3 loop: CASSLDQGYQQYF. For the CDR3, the DNA is TGTGCCAGCAGCTTAGATCAGGGGTACCAGCAGTACTTC. Full variable domain (missing parts from reference TRBV7-9 and TRBJ2-7): DTGVSQNPRHKITKRGQNVTFRCDPISEHNRLYWYRQTLGQGPEFLTYFQNEAQLEKSRLLSDRFSAERPKGSFSTLEIQRTEQGDSAMYLCASSLDQGYQQYFGPGTRLTVT.

This chain connects TRBV7-9 to TRBJ2-7; 9 nucleotides match TRBD2. This CDR3 region has 16 residues. V was pared by 4 bases and J by 4 bases, with 11 bases of the junction left unmatched. Germline V gene sequence: CDR1 SEHNR, CDR2 FQNEAQ (reference sequence). This CDR3 is CASSYLVGLAGYEQYF. In DNA, the CDR3 is TGTGCCAGCAGCTACCTCGTGGGGCTAGCGGGATACGAGCAGTACTTC.

The V and J genes are TRBV6-5 and TRBJ2-5, with 7 bases fitting TRBD1. CDR3 size: 12 residues. Germline CDR1 reads MNHEY; CDR2 reads SVGAGI. V dropped 9 bases and J dropped 1; count of bases not matched to a gene: 2. The CDR3 here is CARGQCQETQYF. In DNA form, the CDR3 reads TGTGCCAGGGGACAGTGCCAAGAGACCCAGTACTTC.

This clone qualifies as medium-sized. The V and J genes are TRBV6-4 and TRBJ2-2, with no clear D. The germline CDR1 and CDR2 sequences are MRHNA and SNTAGT. This CDR3 region has 13 residues. V was pared by 0 bases and J by 4 bases, with 3 bases between. DNA for the CDR3: TGTGCCAGCAGTGACTCTAGCACCGGGGAGCTGTTTTTT. It yields the protein CASSDSSTGELFF.

The genes are TRBV27 and TRBJ1-2; TRBD1 is a possible D gene (5 bases). Germline V gives CDR1 MNHEY, CDR2 SMNVEV (reference sequence). V gave up 2 bases and J gave up 8 bases, with 12 bases separating them. The CDR3 runs 13 residues. In DNA, the CDR3 is TGTGCCAGCAGTTTAGCAGGGTTTTGGGGCTACACCTTC. This encodes CASSLAGFWGYTF.

V and J are TRBV13 and TRBJ2-1; 7 bases agree with TRBD1. CDR1 PRHDT and CDR2 FYEKMQ come from the germline V gene (reference sequence). V lost 5 bases and J lost 7; bases outside the gene matches: 11. There are 15 residues in the CDR3. CDR3 loop: CASSPQGNPTNEQFF. The CDR3 nucleotides read TGTGCCAGCAGCCCACAGGGGAACCCTACGAATGAGCAGTTCTTC.

This clone was observed once. This sequence joins TRBV6-4 and TRBJ2-1; D might be TRBD2 (7 bases). The CDR3 is 16 residues long. Trimming took 0 bases from V and 8 from J, leaving 17 bases between them. Germline-derived CDR1 and CDR2 are MRHNA and SNTAGT. CDR3 sequence reads: CASSDSGGGSFDEQFF. The CDR3 DNA follows: TGTGCCAGCAGTGACTCGGGGGGCGGGAGTTTTGATGAGCAGTTCTTC.

The genes are TRBV28 and TRBJ2-5; weak D call: TRBD2 (5 bases). The CDR3 is made up of 14 amino acids. Germline-derived CDR1 and CDR2 are MDHEN and SYDVKM. V lost 3 bases to trimming and J lost 4 bases, with 12 bases between them. The CDR3 is CASSLVGSGETQYF. The DNA of the CDR3 is TGTGCCAGCAGTTTGGTAGGGAGCGGAGAGACCCAGTACTTC.